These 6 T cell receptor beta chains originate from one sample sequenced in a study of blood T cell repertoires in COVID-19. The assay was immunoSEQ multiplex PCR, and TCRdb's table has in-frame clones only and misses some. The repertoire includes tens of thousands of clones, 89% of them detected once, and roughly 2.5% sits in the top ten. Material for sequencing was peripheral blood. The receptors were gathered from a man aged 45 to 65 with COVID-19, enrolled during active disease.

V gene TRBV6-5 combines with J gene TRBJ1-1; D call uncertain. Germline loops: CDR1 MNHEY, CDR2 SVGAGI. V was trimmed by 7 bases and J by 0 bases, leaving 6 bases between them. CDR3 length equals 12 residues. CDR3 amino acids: CASISVNTEAFF. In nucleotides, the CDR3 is TGTGCCAGCATATCGGTGAACACTGAAGCTTTCTTT.

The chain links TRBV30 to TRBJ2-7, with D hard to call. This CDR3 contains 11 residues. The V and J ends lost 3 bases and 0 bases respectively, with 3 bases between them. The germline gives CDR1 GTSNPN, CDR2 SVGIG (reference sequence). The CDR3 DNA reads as TGTGCCTGGAGCCTCTCCTACGAGCAGTACTTC. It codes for CAWSLSYEQYF.

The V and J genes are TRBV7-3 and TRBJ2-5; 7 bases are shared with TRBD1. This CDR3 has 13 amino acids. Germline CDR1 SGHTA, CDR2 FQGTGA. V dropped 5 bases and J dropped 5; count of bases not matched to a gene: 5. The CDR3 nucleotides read TGTGCCAGCAGCCTACAGGGGCCGGAGACCCAGTACTTC. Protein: CASSLQGPETQYF.

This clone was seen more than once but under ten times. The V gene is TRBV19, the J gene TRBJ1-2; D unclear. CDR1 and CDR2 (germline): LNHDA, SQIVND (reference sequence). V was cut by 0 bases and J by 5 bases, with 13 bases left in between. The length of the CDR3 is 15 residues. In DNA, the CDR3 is TGTGCCAGTAGTATAGAAGCCAGGCGAGGGTATGGCTACACCTTC. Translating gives CASSIEARRGYGYTF.

The CDR3 nucleotides read TGCGCCAGCAGCCAAGATTTGGCAGGAAACACTGAAGCTTTCTTT. This translates into CASSQDLAGNTEAFF. J is TRBJ1-1 and V is TRBV4-1; the D is unclear. CDR3 length: 15 amino acids. The ends were cut back, 0 bases at V and 2 bases at J, with 10 bases in the middle. Germline lookup yields CDR1 MGHRA and CDR2 YSYEKL.

CDR3 nucleotides: TGCGCCAGCAGCCAGGAGGACAGTCCTAACTATGGCTACACCTTC. Protein product: CASSQEDSPNYGYTF. The chain couples TRBV4-1 to TRBJ1-2; D perhaps matches TRBD1 (6 bases). Germline V gene sequence: CDR1 MGHRA, CDR2 YSYEKL. V dropped 3 bases and J dropped 0 bases, with 11 bases sitting between them. The CDR3 has 15 residues.